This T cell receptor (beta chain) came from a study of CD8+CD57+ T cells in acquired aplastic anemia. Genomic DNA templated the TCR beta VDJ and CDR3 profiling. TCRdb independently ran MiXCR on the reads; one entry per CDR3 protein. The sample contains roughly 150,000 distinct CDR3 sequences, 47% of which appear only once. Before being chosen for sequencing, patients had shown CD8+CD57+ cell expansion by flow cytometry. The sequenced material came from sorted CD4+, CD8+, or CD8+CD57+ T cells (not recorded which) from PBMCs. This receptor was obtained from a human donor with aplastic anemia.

The CDR3: CASSLYAGGPLSSYEQYF. The CDR3 nucleotides read TGCGCCAGCAGCTTGTACGCGGGAGGGCCTCTTAGCTCCTACGAGCAGTACTTC. J is TRBJ2-7 and V is TRBV5-1; 9 nucleotides agree with TRBD2. The ends lost 1 base at V and 0 bases at J; junction bases unmatched: 11. The CDR3 length is 18 residues. Germline V gene lookup returns CDR1 SGHRS and CDR2 YFSETQ.